Following are 19 T cell receptor beta chains from one sample sequenced in a study of T cells in Graves' hyperthyroidism and ophthalmopathy. What was amplified from RNA transcripts were TCR beta CDR3 regions. Initially, a first-round RT-PCR of the TCR CDR3 employed the HTBI primer set. MiXCR, run by TCRdb on the multiplex PCR reads, gives a single entry per CDR3 protein. The sample carries about 640,000 distinct CDR3 sequences, less than 25% recorded once. Sequenced: blood. These receptors all come from a young man with Graves' ophthalmopathy.

This clonotype appeared many times. The chain links TRBV7-2 to TRBJ1-4; tentative D call: TRBD1 (5 bases). The CDR3 is 15 amino acids. The V gene's germline CDR1 is SGHTA and CDR2 FQGNSA. Trimming removed 1 base at V and 5 bases at J, with 11 bases between. CDR3 nucleotides: TGTGCCAGCAGCTTAGTCGGCAGGGAGAATGAAAAACTGTTTTTT. Translation: CASSLVGRENEKLFF.

The gene calls are TRBV5-1 and TRBJ2-7; tentative D call: TRBD1 (8 bases). Germline V lookup: CDR1 SGHRS, CDR2 YFSETQ. This CDR3 contains 13 residues. V shed 1 base and J shed 6 bases, with 11 bases lying between them. The chain's CDR3 is CASSLHRGGEQYF. CDR3 DNA: TGCGCCAGCAGCTTGCACAGGGGGGGCGAGCAGTACTTC.

There are many counts of this clonotype. V is TRBV3-1 and J is TRBJ2-7; D not certain. CDR3 length: 12 residues. Between the trimmed V and J ends, which lost 5 bases and 6 bases, there was a span of 11 bases. In germline, CDR1 is LGHDT, CDR2 YNNKEL (reference sequence). CDR3 nucleotides: TGTGCCAGCAGCGCCGGGCGAGGCGAGCAGTACTTC. The encoded protein is CASSAGRGEQYF.

The chain carries TRBV19 and TRBJ1-2; D gene ambiguous. The CDR3 covers 11 residues. The V end was cut by 6 bases, the J end by 7 bases, with 9 bases between. Germline assignment: CDR1 LNHDA and CDR2 SQIVND (reference sequence). This chain's CDR3 is CASSRGPGYTF. The CDR3 DNA is TGTGCCAGTAGCCGAGGACCTGGCTACACCTTC.

In its sample, this clonotype was seen a few times. V is TRBV4-1 and J is TRBJ2-6; the D gene is possibly TRBD1 (5 bases). The CDR3 has 18 amino acids. CDR1 MGHRA and CDR2 YSYEKL come from the germline V gene. V lost 4 bases to trimming and J lost 0 bases, with 16 bases between them. The chain's CDR3 is CASSLPRQLTSGANVLTF. The CDR3 coding sequence is TGCGCCAGCAGCCTTCCGAGACAGCTTACCTCTGGGGCCAACGTCCTGACTTTC.

The chain combines TRBV20-1 with TRBJ1-1; D call uncertain. This CDR3 contains 12 residues. CDR1 is DFQATT and CDR2 is SNEGSKA in the germline V gene (reference sequence). V gave up 7 bases and J gave up 9 bases, with 18 bases separating them. This CDR3 reads CSVPRPGGQAFF. The CDR3 DNA follows: TGCAGTGTCCCCCGCCCCGGAGGACAAGCTTTCTTT.

The table lists this clonotype with many counts. The chain recombines TRBV7-9 with TRBJ2-5; D is unclear. This CDR3 is built from 11 residues. Deletions cut 6 bases from V and 5 bases from J, with 7 bases between. CDR1 and CDR2 (germline): SEHNR, FQNEAQ (reference sequence). CDR3 sequence: CASSSEETQYF. The CDR3 DNA reads as TGTGCCAGCAGTTCCGAGGAGACCCAGTACTTC.

In this sample, this clonotype turned up many times. This chain uses TRBV6-1 with TRBJ2-1; 7 bases fit TRBD2. The CDR3 is 16 residues long. J was trimmed by 0 bases and V by 0 bases; bases with no gene match: 2. Germline-derived CDR1 and CDR2 are MNHNS and SASEGT. CDR3 bases: TGTGCCAGCAGTGAAGCGGGCGGGAGCTCCTACAATGAGCAGTTCTTC. Its protein is CASSEAGGSSYNEQFF.

This chain uses TRBV5-1 with TRBJ2-1, with D perhaps TRBD1 (6 bases). In germline, CDR1 is SGHRS, CDR2 YFSETQ. V lost 3 bases, J lost 10 bases, and 11 bases lay in between. This CDR3 has 12 amino acids. Written as DNA, the CDR3 is TGCGCCAGCAGCTACAGGGAACAGGAGCAGTTCTTC. It specifies CASSYREQEQFF. Together with reference TRBV5-1 and TRBJ2-1, the CDR3 gives the full variable domain: KAGVTQTPRYLIKTRGQQVTLSCSPISGHRSVSWYQQTPGQGLQFLFEYFSETQRNKGNFPGRFSGRQFSNSRSEMNVSTLELGDSALYLCASSYREQEQFFGPGTRLTVL.

This chain uses TRBV28 with TRBJ2-7; TRBD1 agrees at 8 bases. The V gene end was trimmed by 5 bases and the J gene end by 9 bases; junction bases not matched to a gene: 15. Germline CDR1 MDHEN, CDR2 SYDVKM. The CDR3 has 15 residues. CDR3 loop: CASSPHRGTGGGQYF. The CDR3 coding sequence is TGTGCCAGCAGTCCCCACAGGGGGACAGGTGGCGGGCAGTACTTC.

This clonotype came up many times. The rearrangement uses TRBV24-1 and TRBJ2-5; 8 nucleotides align to TRBD1. The V gene end was trimmed by 2 bases and the J gene end by 3 bases; junction bases not matched to a gene: 4. CDR3 length: 15 residues. CDR1 and CDR2 (germline): KGHDR, SFDVKD. The CDR3 sequence: CATSDSGQAKETQYF. The CDR3 DNA is TGTGCCACCAGTGATTCGGGACAGGCTAAAGAGACCCAGTACTTC.

The chain recombines TRBV29-1 with TRBJ2-5, with D unresolved. V was shortened by 6 bases and J by 1 base, with 6 bases between the two germline ends. CDR1 is SQVTM, CDR2 ANQGSEA, per germline. CDR3 size: 11 residues. CDR3 bases: TGCAGCGTGACGGGCCAAGAGACCCAGTACTTC. This encodes CSVTGQETQYF.

This clonotype has at least ten counts. This chain connects TRBV11-2 to TRBJ2-7, with TRBD2 matching over 10 bases. J gave up 0 bases and V 4 bases, and 3 bases lay outside the gene matches. CDR3 length: 15 amino acids. Germline V gene lookup returns CDR1 SGHAT and CDR2 FQNNGV. This CDR3 reads CASSSSGSVSYEQYF. CDR3 nucleotide sequence: TGTGCCAGCAGCTCTAGCGGGAGTGTCTCCTACGAGCAGTACTTC.

Only a few counts were recorded for this clonotype. This chain uses TRBV28 with TRBJ2-4; TRBD1 is a possible D gene (5 bases). The CDR3 loop spans 17 amino acids. Trimming pared 1 base from V and 0 bases from J, leaving 13 bases between. Germline CDR1 reads MDHEN; CDR2 reads SYDVKM. CDR3 nucleotide sequence: TGTGCCAGCAGTTTATCAAGTTCAGGGTTAGCCAAAAACATTCAGTACTTC. Its translation is CASSLSSSGLAKNIQYF.

The V call is TRBV29-1, the J call TRBJ1-2, with 7 nucleotides matching TRBD1. J lost 8 bases, V lost 6 bases, and 12 bases had no gene match. From germline, CDR1 is SQVTM and CDR2 ANQGSEA. The CDR3 totals 13 residues. This chain's CDR3 is CSVTPRQGWGYTF. CDR3 nucleotide sequence: TGCAGCGTAACGCCACGACAGGGATGGGGCTACACCTTC.

CDR3 loop: CASSSRGTGGKATNEKLFF. The CDR3 DNA sequence: TGTGCCAGCAGCTCTAGGGGGACAGGGGGCAAGGCAACTAATGAAAAACTGTTTTTT. This chain connects TRBV7-2 to TRBJ1-4, with 12 bases aligning to TRBD1. The V gene end was trimmed by 4 bases and the J gene end by 0 bases; junction bases not matched to a gene: 9. Germline values: CDR1 SGHTA, CDR2 FQGNSA. This CDR3 contains 19 residues.

This clonotype was seen only a few times. V usage is TRBV20-1 and J usage is TRBJ2-7; a weak D match, TRBD2 (5 bases). The CDR3 totals 13 residues. The V gene lost 1 base and the J gene lost 3 bases, with 10 bases spanning the gap. Germline V gene data show CDR1 as DFQATT and CDR2 as SNEGSKA (reference sequence). In DNA, the CDR3 is TGCAGTGCTAGAGGGACTGGGCTCTACGAGCAGTACTTC. Its translation is CSARGTGLYEQYF.

The chain joins TRBV2 to TRBJ2-7, with 9 bases aligning to TRBD1. CDR3 length: 14 residues. CDR1 is SNHLY and CDR2 is FYNNEI in the germline V gene. V was pared by 7 bases and J by 3 bases, with 7 bases of the junction left unmatched. The chain's CDR3 is CASKAGQGNYEQYF. CDR3 bases: TGTGCCAGCAAAGCGGGACAGGGCAACTACGAGCAGTACTTC. The variable domain in full, completed from reference TRBV2 and TRBJ2-7, reads EPEVTQTPSHQVTQMGQEVILRCVPISNHLYFYWYRQILGQKVEFLVSFYNNEISEKSEIFDDQFSVERPDGSNFTLKIRSTKLEDSAMYFCASKAGQGNYEQYFGPGTRLTVT.

V is TRBV18 and J is TRBJ1-5; D gene unclear. V was shortened by 3 bases and J by 3 bases, with 9 bases between the two germline ends. Germline CDR1 is KGHSH and CDR2 is LQKENI. The CDR3 sequence is 14 residues long. CDR3: CASSPSGINQPQHF. CDR3 bases: TGTGCCAGCTCACCGTCGGGTATCAATCAGCCCCAGCATTTT.